The clone carrying this T cell receptor beta chain was detected ten times or more. Trimming shortened V by 7 bases and J by 1 base, and 7 bases separated the two germline ends. Germline loops: CDR1 SNHLY, CDR2 FYNNEI. The CDR3 loop spans 12 amino acids. This sample stems from a study of T cells in Graves' hyperthyroidism and ophthalmopathy. Using RNA transcripts as the source, TCR beta CDR3 regions were amplified. First-round RT-PCR with HTBI primers amplified the TCR CDR3 region. TCRdb called the multiplex PCR reads again in MiXCR, with one record for every CDR3 protein. The repertoire holds approximately 560,000 distinct CDR3 sequences, with about 15% as singletons.

Source material: blood. The V and J genes are TRBV2 and TRBJ1-1; D remains unclear. This receptor was identified in a woman aged 25 to 39 with Graves' hyperthyroidism. DNA for the CDR3: TGTGCCAGCACCGCAAGGAACACTGAAGCTTTCTTT. It is translated as CASTARNTEAFF. Full variable domain (remainder filled in from reference TRBV2 and TRBJ1-1): EPEVTQTPSHQVTQMGQEVILRCVPISNHLYFYWYRQILGQKVEFLVSFYNNEISEKSEIFDDQFSVERPDGSNFTLKIRSTKLEDSAMYFCASTARNTEAFFGQGTRLTVV.